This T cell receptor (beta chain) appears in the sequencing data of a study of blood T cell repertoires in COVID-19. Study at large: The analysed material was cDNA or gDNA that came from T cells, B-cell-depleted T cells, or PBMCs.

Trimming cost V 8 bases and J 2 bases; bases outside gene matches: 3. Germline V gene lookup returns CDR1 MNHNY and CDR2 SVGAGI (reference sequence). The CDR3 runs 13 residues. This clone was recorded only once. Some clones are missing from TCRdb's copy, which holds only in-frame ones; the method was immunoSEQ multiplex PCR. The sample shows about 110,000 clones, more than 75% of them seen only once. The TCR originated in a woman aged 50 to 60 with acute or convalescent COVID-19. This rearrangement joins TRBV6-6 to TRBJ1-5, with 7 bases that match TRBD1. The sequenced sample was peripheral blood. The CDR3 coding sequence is TGTGCCAGCCACAGGGGTCGCAATCAGCCCCAGCATTTT. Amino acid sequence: CASHRGRNQPQHF.